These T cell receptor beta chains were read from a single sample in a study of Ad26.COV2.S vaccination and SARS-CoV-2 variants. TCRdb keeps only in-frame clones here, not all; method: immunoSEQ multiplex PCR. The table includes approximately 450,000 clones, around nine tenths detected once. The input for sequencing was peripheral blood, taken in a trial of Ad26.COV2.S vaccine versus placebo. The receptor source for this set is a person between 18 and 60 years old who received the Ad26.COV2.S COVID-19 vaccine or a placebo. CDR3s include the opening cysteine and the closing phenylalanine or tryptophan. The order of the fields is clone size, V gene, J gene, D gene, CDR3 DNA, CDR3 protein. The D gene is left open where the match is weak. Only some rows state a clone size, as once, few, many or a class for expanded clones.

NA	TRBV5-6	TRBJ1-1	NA	TGTGCCAGCAGCTTGATGGCCGGCCAGAACACTGAAGCTTTCTTT	CASSLMAGQNTEAFF
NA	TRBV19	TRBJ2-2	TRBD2	TGTGCCAGTAGTAGCCCCCGACTAGCGGGAGGCACCGGGGAGCTGTTTTTT	CASSSPRLAGGTGELFF
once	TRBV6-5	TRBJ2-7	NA	TGTGCCAGCAGTTACTCGTCTAAAGGGTCCTACGAGCAGTACTTC	CASSYSSKGSYEQYF
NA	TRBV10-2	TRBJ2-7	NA	TGCGCCAGCAGTGAGCACAACTCCTACGAGCAGTACTTC	CASSEHNSYEQYF
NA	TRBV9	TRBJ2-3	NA	TGTGCCAGCAGCGTTTTCTTCGGAACAACGGATACGCAGTATTTT	CASSVFFGTTDTQYF
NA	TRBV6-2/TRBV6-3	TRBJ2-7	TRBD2	TGTGCCAGCAGTTACTCTACACCGGGACTAGACCTGCAGTACTTC	CASSYSTPGLDLQYF
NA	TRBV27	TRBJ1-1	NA	TGTGCCAGCAGTTTAACGCCGCGTGGGAACACTGAAGCTTTCTTT	CASSLTPRGNTEAFF
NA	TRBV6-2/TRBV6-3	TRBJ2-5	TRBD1	TGTGCCAGCAGTTACTCGTTTGGACAGGACCTCCAAGAGACCCAGTACTTC	CASSYSFGQDLQETQYF
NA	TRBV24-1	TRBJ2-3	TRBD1	TGTGCCACCAGTGACTTACCAGGGACAGGGTCCTCGGATACGCAGTATTTT	CATSDLPGTGSSDTQYF
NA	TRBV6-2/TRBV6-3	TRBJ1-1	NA	TGTGCCAGCAGTTGGTCAAGAGCGAACACTGAAGCTTTCTTT	CASSWSRANTEAFF
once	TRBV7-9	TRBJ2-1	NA	TGTGCCAGCAGCCCTTATGGGGGAGGTCCCTACAATGAGCAGTTCTTC	CASSPYGGGPYNEQFF
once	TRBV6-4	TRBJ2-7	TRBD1	TGTGCCAGCAGTGGGACAGGGATCTACGAGCAGTACTTC	CASSGTGIYEQYF
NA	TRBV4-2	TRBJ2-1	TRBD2	TGTGCCAGCAGCCAAGTCCGGCCTAGCGGGAGCAATGAGCAGTTCTTC	CASSQVRPSGSNEQFF
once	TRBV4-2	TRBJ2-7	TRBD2	TGTGCCAGCAGCCCAATAGCGGGAGAAGTCTCCTACGAGCAGTACTTC	CASSPIAGEVSYEQYF
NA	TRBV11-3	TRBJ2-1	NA	TGTGCCAGCAGCCATACAGGCTACAATGAGCAGTTCTTC	CASSHTGYNEQFF
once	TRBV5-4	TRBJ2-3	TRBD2	TGTGCCAGCAGCCTGTCTGGACTAGCTGGAGATACGCAGTATTTT	CASSLSGLAGDTQYF
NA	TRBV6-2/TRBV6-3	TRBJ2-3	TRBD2	TGTGCCAGCAGTTACCGGGGAGCGGGAGGCGTGGCAGATACGCAGTATTTT	CASSYRGAGGVADTQYF
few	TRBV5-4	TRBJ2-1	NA	TGTGCCAGCAGCCCGGACTCCCCAAGGGGCTACAATGAGCAGTTCTTC	CASSPDSPRGYNEQFF
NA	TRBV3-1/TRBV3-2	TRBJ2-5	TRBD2	TGTGCCAGCAGCAGCTCGGGAGGGCGGGGAGAGACCCAGTACTTC	CASSSSGGRGETQYF
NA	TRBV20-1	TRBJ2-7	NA	TGCAGTGGACGGAGGTCCTACGAGCAGTACTTC	CSGRRSYEQYF
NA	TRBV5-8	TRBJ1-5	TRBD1	TGTGCCAGCAGCGCGGACAGGAATCAGCCCCAGCATTTT	CASSADRNQPQHF
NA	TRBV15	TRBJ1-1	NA	TGTGCCACCAGCTGGGGGGGAGCGGACACTGAAGCTTTCTTT	CATSWGGADTEAFF
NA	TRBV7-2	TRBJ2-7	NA	TGTGCCAGCAGCTTATGGGGTGCCTACGAGCAGTACTTC	CASSLWGAYEQYF
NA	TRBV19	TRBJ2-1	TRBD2	TGTGCCAGTAGTATCATGTGGGCGGGAGGGCCAGGTTATGAGCAGTTCTTC	CASSIMWAGGPGYEQFF
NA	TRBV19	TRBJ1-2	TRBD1	TGTGCCAGTAATCAGGGGGGGCTAAATGGCTACACCTTC	CASNQGGLNGYTF
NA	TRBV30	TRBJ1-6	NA	TGTGCCTGGAGTGTACAGGTCAATTCACCCCTCCACTTT	CAWSVQVNSPLHF
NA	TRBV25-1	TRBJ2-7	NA	TGTGCCAGCAGTGGAAAGTACGAGCAGTACTTC	CASSGKYEQYF
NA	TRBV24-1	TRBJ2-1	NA	TGTGCCACCGCCCCCGGTGGGGGCGGTGAGCAGTTCTTC	CATAPGGGGEQFF
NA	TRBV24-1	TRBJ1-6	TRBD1	TGTGCCACCACCTCGACAGGGGGCAATTCACCCCTCCACTTT	CATTSTGGNSPLHF
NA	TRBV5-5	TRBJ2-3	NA	TGTGCCAGCAGCTTGGATACGCTAACAGATACGCAGTATTTT	CASSLDTLTDTQYF
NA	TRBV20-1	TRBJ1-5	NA	TGCAGTGCTAGTTCGCTGGGGGGGGGTCAGCCCCAGCATTTT	CSASSLGGGQPQHF
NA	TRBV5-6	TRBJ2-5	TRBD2	TGTGCCAGCAGCAGTGGGACTAGCGGGAAAAAGACCCAGTACTTC	CASSSGTSGKKTQYF
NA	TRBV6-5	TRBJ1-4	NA	TGTGCCAGCAGTTACTCAGGGAAGAGGGATGAAAAACTGTTTTTT	CASSYSGKRDEKLFF
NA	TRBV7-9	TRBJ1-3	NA	TGTGCCAGCAGCTTAGAGGGTCAGGGCTCTGGAAACACCATATATTTT	CASSLEGQGSGNTIYF
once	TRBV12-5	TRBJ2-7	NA	TGTGCTAGTTCCGGGTTCGACGAGCAGTACTTC	CASSGFDEQYF
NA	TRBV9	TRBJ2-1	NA	TGTGCCAGCAGCACTATTTCCCCTTACCATGAGCAGTTCTTC	CASSTISPYHEQFF
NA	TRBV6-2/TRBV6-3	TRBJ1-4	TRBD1	TGTGCCAGCAGCCCACAGGGGGGAGACGAAAAACTGTTTTTT	CASSPQGGDEKLFF
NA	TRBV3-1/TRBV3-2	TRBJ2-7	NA	TGTGCCAGCAGCCGACCCGTTTCGTCGGGCAGAATTTCCTACGAGCAGTACTTC	CASSRPVSSGRISYEQYF
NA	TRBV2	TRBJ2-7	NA	TGTGCCAGCAGTGCAACTTGGGTCTCCTACGAGCAGTACTTC	CASSATWVSYEQYF
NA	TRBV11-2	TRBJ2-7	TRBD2	TGTGCCAGCAGCTTAGATCACGGCGGGAGGGGCCACGAGCAGTACTTC	CASSLDHGGRGHEQYF
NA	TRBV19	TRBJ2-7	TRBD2	TGTGCCAAAGAGACTAGCGGGTCCCGTTACTCCTACGAGCAGTACTTC	CAKETSGSRYSYEQYF
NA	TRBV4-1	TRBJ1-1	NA	TGCGCCAGCAGCCAAAGGGACGGGAACGCTGAAGCTTTCTTT	CASSQRDGNAEAFF
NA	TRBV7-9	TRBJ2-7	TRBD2	TGTGCCAGCAGCCCCCGGGAGGTCCCCTACGAGCAGTACTTC	CASSPREVPYEQYF
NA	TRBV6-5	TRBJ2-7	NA	TGTGCCAGCAGCCCGACAGCCTACGAGCAGTACTTC	CASSPTAYEQYF
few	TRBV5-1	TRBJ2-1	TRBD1	TGCGCCAGCAGCTTGGGGGACAGGGGACTTAGCTCCTACAATGAGCAGTTCTTC	CASSLGDRGLSSYNEQFF
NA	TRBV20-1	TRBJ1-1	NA	TGCAGTGCTAGGGACAGTGACGCTTTCTTT	CSARDSDAFF
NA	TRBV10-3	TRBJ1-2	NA	TGTGCCATCAGTGAGTCCGGGGGCTACACCTTC	CAISESGGYTF
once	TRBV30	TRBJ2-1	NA	TGTGCCTGGAGTGTATCTAGGAATGAGCAGTTCTTC	CAWSVSRNEQFF
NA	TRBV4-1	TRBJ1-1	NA	TGCGCCAGCAGCCAAAGCGCCGGGACACTTAACACTGAAGCTTTCTTT	CASSQSAGTLNTEAFF
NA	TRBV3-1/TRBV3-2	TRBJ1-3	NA	TGTGCCAGCAGCCAAGTGGCCAACTCTGGAAACACCATATATTTT	CASSQVANSGNTIYF
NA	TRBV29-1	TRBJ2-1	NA	TGCAGCGTTGAAGATCTCGGGGCTCTCAGGGGCGAGAGCTCCTACAATGAGCAGTTCTTC	CSVEDLGALRGESSYNEQFF
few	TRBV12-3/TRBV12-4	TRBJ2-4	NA	TGTGCCAGCAGGCTAGCCAAAAACATTCAGTACTTC	CASRLAKNIQYF
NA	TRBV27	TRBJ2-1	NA	TGTGCCAGCAGTTTAGGGGTTTGGGAAAACAATGAGCAGTTCTTC	CASSLGVWENNEQFF
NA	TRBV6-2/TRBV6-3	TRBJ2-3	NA	TGTGCCAGCAGCCCTGGGTCAGATACGCAGTATTTT	CASSPGSDTQYF
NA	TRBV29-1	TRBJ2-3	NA	TGCAGCGTTGTGGGACTTATTGGGTGGGTATTGGATACGCAGTATTTT	CSVVGLIGWVLDTQYF
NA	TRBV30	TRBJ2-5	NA	TGTGCCTGGTTCCCCTACCTAGCGCGAGGAGGCCAAGAGACCCAGTACTTC	CAWFPYLARGGQETQYF
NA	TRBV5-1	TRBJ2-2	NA	TGCGCCAGCAGCTTGATCAACACCGGGGAGCTGTTTTTT	CASSLINTGELFF
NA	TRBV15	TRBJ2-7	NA	TGTGCCACCAGCAGAGGTTCGGCAGGGCTTACCTACGAGCAGTACTTC	CATSRGSAGLTYEQYF
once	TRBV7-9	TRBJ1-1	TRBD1	TGTGCCAGCAGCACCGGACAGGGTGCCACTGAAGCTTTCTTT	CASSTGQGATEAFF
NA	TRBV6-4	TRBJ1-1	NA	TGTGCCAGCAGTGGGCCCCATGAGGGAGGGGACACTGAAGCTTTCTTT	CASSGPHEGGDTEAFF